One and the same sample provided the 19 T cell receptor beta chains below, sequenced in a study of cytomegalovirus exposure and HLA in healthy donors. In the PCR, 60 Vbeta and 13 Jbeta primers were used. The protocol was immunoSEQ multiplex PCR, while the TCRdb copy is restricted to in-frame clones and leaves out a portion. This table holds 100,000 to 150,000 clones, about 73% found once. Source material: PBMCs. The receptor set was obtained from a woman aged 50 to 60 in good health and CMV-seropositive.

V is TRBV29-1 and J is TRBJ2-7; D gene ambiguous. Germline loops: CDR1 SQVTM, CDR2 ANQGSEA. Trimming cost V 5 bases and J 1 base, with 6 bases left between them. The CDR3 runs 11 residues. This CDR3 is CSVHVSYEQYF. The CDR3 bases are TGCAGCGTTCATGTGTCCTACGAGCAGTACTTC.

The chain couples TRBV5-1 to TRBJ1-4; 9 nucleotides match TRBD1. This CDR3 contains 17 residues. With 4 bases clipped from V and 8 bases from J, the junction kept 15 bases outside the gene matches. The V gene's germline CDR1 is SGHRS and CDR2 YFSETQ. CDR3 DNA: TGCGCCAGCAGCCCGCTATCCCCGGACAGGGGTCGGGAAAAACTGTTTTTT. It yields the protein CASSPLSPDRGREKLFF.

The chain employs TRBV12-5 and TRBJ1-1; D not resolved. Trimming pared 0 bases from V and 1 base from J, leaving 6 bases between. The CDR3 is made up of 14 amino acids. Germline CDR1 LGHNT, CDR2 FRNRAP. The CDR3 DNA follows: TGTGCTAGTGGTTTGGTACTTGGGAACACTGAAGCTTTCTTT. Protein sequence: CASGLVLGNTEAFF.

The CDR3 sequence is CASSLTSQGETQYF. For the CDR3, the DNA is TGTGCCAGCAGCTTGACTAGCCAGGGGGAGACCCAGTACTTC. V usage is TRBV7-8 and J usage is TRBJ2-5; D might be TRBD2 (7 bases). V was trimmed by 3 bases and J by 5 bases, leaving 13 bases between them. This CDR3 contains 14 residues. Germline V lookup: CDR1 SGHVS, CDR2 FQNEAQ.

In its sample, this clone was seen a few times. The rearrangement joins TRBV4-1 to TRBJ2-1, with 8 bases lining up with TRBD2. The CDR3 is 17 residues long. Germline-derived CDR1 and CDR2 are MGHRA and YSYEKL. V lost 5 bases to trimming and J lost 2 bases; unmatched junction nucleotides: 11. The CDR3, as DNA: TGCGCCAGCAGCTCGGACGGCGGGGGGCCTCCCTACAATGAGCAGTTCTTC. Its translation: CASSSDGGGPPYNEQFF.

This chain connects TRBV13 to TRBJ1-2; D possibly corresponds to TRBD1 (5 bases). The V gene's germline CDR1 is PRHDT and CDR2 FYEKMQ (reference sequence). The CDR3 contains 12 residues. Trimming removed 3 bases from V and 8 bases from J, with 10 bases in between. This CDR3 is CASSLGSGGYTF. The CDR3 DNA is TGTGCCAGCAGCTTGGGATCAGGGGGCTACACCTTC.

CDR3 protein: CASSPWDRGRDEQYF. The CDR3 nucleotides are TGTGCCAGTAGTCCTTGGGACAGGGGGCGCGACGAGCAGTACTTC. The chain combines TRBV19 with TRBJ2-7; 12 nucleotides align to TRBD1. Germline values: CDR1 LNHDA, CDR2 SQIVND (reference sequence). This CDR3 comprises 15 residues. V lost 5 bases, J lost 5 bases, and 7 bases stayed unmatched.

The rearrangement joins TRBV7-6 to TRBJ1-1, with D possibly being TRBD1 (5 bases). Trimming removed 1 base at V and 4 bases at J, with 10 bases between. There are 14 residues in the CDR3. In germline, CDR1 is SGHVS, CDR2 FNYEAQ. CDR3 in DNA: TGTGCCAGCAGCTTAGGGGCCGACAGCACTGAAGCTTTCTTT. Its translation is CASSLGADSTEAFF.

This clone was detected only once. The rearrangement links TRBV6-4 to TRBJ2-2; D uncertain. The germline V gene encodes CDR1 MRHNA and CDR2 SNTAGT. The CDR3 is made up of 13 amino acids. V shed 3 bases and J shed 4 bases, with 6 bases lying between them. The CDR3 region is CASSDSSTGELFF. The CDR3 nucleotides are TGTGCCAGCAGTGATTCTAGCACCGGGGAGCTGTTTTTT.

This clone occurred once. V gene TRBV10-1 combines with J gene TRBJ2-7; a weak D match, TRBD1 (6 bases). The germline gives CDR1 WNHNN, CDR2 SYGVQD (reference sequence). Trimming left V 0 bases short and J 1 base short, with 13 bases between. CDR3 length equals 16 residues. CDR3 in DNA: TGCGCCAGCAGTGAGTCTCACTCGACAGGTTCCTACGAGCAGTACTTC. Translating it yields CASSESHSTGSYEQYF.

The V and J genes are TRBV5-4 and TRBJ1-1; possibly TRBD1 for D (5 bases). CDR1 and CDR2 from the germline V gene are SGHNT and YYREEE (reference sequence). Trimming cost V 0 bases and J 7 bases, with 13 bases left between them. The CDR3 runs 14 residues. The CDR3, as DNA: TGTGCCAGCAGCTTGGCAGCCTTGGGGGGTGAAGCTTTCTTT. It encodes CASSLAALGGEAFF. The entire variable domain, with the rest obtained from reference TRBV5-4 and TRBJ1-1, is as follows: ETGVTQSPTHLIKTRGQQVTLRCSSQSGHNTVSWYQQALGQGPQFIFQYYREEENGRGNFPPRFSGLQFPNYSSELNVNALELDDSALYLCASSLAALGGEAFFGQGTRLTVV.

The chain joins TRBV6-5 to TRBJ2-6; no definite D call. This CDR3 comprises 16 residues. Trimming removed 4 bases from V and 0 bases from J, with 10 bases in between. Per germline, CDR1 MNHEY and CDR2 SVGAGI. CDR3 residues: CASSFDTHSGANVLTF. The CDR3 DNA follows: TGTGCCAGCAGTTTCGACACCCACTCTGGGGCCAACGTCCTGACTTTC.

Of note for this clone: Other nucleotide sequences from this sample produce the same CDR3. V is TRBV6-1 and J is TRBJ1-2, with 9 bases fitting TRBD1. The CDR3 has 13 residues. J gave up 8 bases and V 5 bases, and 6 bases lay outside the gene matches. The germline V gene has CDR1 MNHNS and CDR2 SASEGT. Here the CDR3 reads CASSTTGGEGYTF. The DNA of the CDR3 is TGTGCCAGCAGTACAACAGGGGGCGAGGGCTACACCTTC.

CDR3 bases: TGTGCCAGCAGACCAAACAGGGTGGGCACAGATACGCAGTATTTT. It yields the protein CASRPNRVGTDTQYF. The rearrangement joins TRBV6-5 to TRBJ2-3, with D perhaps TRBD1 (6 bases). Trimming left V 6 bases short and J 1 base short, with 14 bases between. Germline CDR1 is MNHEY and CDR2 is SVGAGI. The CDR3 sequence is 15 residues long.

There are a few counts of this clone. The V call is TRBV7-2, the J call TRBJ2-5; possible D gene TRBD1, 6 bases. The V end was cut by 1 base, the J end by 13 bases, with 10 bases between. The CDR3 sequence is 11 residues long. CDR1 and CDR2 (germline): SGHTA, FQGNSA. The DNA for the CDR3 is TGTGCCAGCAGCTTAGGAACAGGGATGTACTTC. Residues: CASSLGTGMYF.

The chain's CDR3 is CASSPIVQRLDGYTF. Here the CDR3 DNA reads TGTGCCAGCAGTCCAATAGTGCAGCGGCTGGATGGCTACACCTTC. The V gene is TRBV6-1, the J gene TRBJ1-2; D gene uncertain. Germline V gene sequence: CDR1 MNHNS, CDR2 SASEGT. The CDR3 sequence is 15 residues long. The germline V and J ends were trimmed by 5 bases and 6 bases, with 19 bases remaining between them.

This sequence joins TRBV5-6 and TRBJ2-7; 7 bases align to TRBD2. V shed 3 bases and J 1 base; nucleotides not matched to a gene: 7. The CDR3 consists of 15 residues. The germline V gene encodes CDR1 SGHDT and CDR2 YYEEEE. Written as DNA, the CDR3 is TGTGCCAGCAGCTGGGGGGGACGGTCGTCCTACGAGCAGTACTTC. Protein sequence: CASSWGGRSSYEQYF.

CDR3 in DNA: TGTGCCAGCAGATCGGGGACTCACACCGGGGAGCTGTTTTTT. The encoded protein is CASRSGTHTGELFF. The genes are TRBV6-1 and TRBJ2-2; tentatively, D is TRBD2 (6 bases). Trimming shortened V by 6 bases and J by 3 bases, and 11 bases separated the two germline ends. Germline V gene sequence: CDR1 MNHNS, CDR2 SASEGT. The CDR3 is 14 residues long.

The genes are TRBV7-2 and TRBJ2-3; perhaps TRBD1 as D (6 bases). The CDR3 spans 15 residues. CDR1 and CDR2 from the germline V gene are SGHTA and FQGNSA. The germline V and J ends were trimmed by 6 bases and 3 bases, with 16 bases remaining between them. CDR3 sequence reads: CASSFSRGETDTQYF. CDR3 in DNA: TGTGCCAGCAGTTTTTCCAGGGGTGAGACAGATACGCAGTATTTT.